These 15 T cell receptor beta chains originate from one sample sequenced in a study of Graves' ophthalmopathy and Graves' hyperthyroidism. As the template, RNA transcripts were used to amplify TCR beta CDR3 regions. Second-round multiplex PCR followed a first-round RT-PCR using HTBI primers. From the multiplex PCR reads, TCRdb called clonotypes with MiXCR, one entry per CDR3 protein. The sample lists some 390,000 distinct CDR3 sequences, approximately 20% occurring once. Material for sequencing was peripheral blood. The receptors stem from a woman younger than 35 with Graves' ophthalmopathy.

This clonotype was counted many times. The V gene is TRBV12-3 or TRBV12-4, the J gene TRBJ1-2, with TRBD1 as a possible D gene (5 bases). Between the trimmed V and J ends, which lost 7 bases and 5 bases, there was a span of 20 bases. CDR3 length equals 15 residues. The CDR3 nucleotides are TGTGCCAGCACTATGAGGGGACGGAGTTCTTATGGCTACACCTTC. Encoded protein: CASTMRGRSSYGYTF.

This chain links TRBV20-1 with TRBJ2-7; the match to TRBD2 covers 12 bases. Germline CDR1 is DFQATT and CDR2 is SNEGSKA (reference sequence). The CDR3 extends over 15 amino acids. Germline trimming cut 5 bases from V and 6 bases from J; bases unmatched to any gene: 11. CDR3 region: CSAALHLAGGPEQYF. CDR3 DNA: TGCAGTGCTGCCCTACACCTAGCGGGAGGGCCCGAGCAGTACTTC.

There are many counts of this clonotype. The CDR3 sequence: CASSPGWGNYGYTF. The CDR3 region has the DNA TGTGCCAGCAGCCCAGGGTGGGGTAACTATGGCTACACCTTC. The rearrangement links TRBV27 to TRBJ1-2; possibly TRBD1 for D (5 bases). Trimming stripped 6 bases from V and 1 base from J, with 12 bases between. Germline-derived CDR1 and CDR2 are MNHEY and SMNVEV (reference sequence). This CDR3 is built from 14 residues.

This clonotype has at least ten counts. The CDR3: CSARRRQDWGGANVLTF. The CDR3 DNA sequence: TGCAGTGCTAGAAGGCGACAGGACTGGGGGGGGGCCAACGTCCTGACTTTC. The gene calls are TRBV20-1 and TRBJ2-6, with D perhaps matching TRBD1 (6 bases). The CDR3 contains 17 residues. Germline V gives CDR1 DFQATT, CDR2 SNEGSKA (reference sequence). V was shortened by 2 bases and J by 4 bases, with 18 bases between the two germline ends.

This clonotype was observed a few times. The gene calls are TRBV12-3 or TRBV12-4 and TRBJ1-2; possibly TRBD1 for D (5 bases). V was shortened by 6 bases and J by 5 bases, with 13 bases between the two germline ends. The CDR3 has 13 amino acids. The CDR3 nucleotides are TGTGCCAGCAGCTCGGACACTCCATATGGCTACACCTTC. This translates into CASSSDTPYGYTF.

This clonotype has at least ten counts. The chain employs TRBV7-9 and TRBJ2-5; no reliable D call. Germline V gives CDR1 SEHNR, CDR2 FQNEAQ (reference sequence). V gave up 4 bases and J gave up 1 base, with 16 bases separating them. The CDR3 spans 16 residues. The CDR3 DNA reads TGTGCCAGCAGCTCCTTCAGGATGATCGGCCAAGAGACCCAGTACTTC. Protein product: CASSSFRMIGQETQYF.

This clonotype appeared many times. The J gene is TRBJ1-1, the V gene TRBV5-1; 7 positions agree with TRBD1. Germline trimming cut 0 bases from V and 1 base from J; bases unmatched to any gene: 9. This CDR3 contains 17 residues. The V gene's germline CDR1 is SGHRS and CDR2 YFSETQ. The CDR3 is CASSLGIQGRGNTEAFF. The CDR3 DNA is TGCGCCAGCAGCTTGGGAATACAGGGGCGAGGGAACACTGAAGCTTTCTTT.

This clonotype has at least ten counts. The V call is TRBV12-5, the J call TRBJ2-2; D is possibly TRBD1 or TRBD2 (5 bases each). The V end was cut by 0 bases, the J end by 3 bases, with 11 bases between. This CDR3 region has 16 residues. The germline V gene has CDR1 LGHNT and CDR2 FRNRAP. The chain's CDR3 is CASGLVWQGHTGELFF. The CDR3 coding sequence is TGTGCTAGTGGTTTGGTTTGGCAGGGACACACCGGGGAGCTGTTTTTT. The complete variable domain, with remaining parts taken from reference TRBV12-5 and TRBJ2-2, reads DARVTQTPRHKVTEMGQEVTMRCQPILGHNTVFWYRQTMMQGLELLAYFRNRAPLDDSGMPKDRFSAEMPDATLATLKIQPSEPRDSAVYFCASGLVWQGHTGELFFGEGSRLTVL.

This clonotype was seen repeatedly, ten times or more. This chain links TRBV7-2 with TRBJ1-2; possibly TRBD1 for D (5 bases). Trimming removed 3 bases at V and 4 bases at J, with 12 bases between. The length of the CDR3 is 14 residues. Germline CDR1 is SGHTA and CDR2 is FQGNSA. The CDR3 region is CASSFPGSAYGYTF. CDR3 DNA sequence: TGTGCCAGCAGCTTCCCAGGGAGCGCCTATGGCTACACCTTC.

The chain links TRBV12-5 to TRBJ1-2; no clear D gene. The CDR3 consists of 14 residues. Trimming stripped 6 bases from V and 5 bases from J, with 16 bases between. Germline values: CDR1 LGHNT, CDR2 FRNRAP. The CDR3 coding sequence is TGTGCTAGTGGGGAATTCAGTGGAGAGTATGGCTACACCTTC. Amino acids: CASGEFSGEYGYTF.

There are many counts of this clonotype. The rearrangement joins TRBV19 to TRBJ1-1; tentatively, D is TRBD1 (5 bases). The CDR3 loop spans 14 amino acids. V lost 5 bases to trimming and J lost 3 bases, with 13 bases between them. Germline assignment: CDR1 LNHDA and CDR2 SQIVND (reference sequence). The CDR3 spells CASSFRGRDTEAFF. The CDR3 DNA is TGTGCCAGTAGTTTCCGGGGCAGGGACACTGAAGCTTTCTTT.

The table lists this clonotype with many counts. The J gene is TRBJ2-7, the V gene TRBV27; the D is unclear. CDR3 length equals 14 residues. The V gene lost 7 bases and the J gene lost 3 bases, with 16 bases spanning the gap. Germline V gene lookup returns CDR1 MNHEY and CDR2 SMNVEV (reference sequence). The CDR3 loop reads CASTPSPAFYEQYF. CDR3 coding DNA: TGTGCCAGCACTCCAAGTCCGGCGTTCTACGAGCAGTACTTC.

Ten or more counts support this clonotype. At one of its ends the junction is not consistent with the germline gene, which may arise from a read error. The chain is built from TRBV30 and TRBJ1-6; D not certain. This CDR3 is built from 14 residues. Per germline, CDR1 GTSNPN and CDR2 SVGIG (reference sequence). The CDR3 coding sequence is TGTGCCTGGAGCGCATTTGGCAATAAGTCACCCCTCCACTTT. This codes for CAWSAFGNKSPLHF. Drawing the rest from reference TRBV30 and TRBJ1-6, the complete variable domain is SQTIHQWPATLVQPVGSPLSLECTVEGTSNPNLYWYRQAAGRGLQLLFYSVGIGQISSEVPQNLSASRPQDRQFILSSKKLLLSDSGFYLCAWSAFGNKSPLHFGNGTRLTVT.

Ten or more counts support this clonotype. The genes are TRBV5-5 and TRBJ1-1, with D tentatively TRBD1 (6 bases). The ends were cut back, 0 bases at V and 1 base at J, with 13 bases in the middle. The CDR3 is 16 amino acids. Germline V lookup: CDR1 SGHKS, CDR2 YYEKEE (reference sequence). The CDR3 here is CASSLAPGHENTEAFF. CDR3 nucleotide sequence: TGTGCCAGCAGCTTGGCCCCGGGACACGAGAACACTGAAGCTTTCTTT.

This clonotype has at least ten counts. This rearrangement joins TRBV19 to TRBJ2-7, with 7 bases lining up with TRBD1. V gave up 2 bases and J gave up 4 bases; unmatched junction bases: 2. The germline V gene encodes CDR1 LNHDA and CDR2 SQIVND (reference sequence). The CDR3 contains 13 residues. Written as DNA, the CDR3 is TGTGCCAGTAGTATAAAGGGACAGTACGAGCAGTACTTC. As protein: CASSIKGQYEQYF.